This TCR beta chain was recorded in a study of blood T cell repertoires in COVID-19. There are 19 residues in the CDR3. With 5 bases removed from V and 4 bases from J, the gap between germline ends came to 29 bases. Germline V gene data show CDR1 as PRHDT and CDR2 as FYEKMQ (reference sequence). Some clones are missing from TCRdb's copy, which holds only in-frame ones; the method was immunoSEQ multiplex PCR. The sample holds 60,000 or so clones, around four fifths seen once. This TCR derives from a man aged 55 to 70 with acute or convalescent COVID-19. V and J are TRBV13 and TRBJ1-2, with D uncertain. Sequenced material: peripheral blood. The CDR3 sequence is CASSDTDGRESARSYGYTF. The CDR3 DNA is TGTGCCAGCAGCGATACCGACGGGCGGGAAAGCGCGCGTTCCTATGGCTACACCTTC.